One sample yielded the 22 T cell receptor beta chains listed below, sequenced in a study of blood T cells in healthy people across ages. A second about 6 to 12 cycle PCR used barcoded and J-beta primers. TCRdb recomputed calls from the 5' RACE reads with MiXCR, one row per CDR3 protein. The repertoire holds 1 million or so distinct CDR3 sequences, 25% seen once, with approximately 0.75% in the top ten. The data were also submitted as part of a second study, on T cells of mothers and their children.

The material sequenced was blood. Source of these receptors: a girl aged 2-10 years in good health.

A note on this clonotype: A junction end diverges from the germline sequence, so it may reflect a read error. The chain uses TRBV7-7 and TRBJ2-5; D remains unclear. The J call may be incorrect, as the DNA end agrees better with TRBJ2-7. Germline V gives CDR1 SSHAT, CDR2 FNYEAQ (reference sequence). This CDR3 has 13 amino acids. The CDR3 region is CASSLEVFDEQYF. DNA for the CDR3: TGTGCTAGCAGCTTAGAGGTCTTTGACGAGCAGTACTTC.

The CDR3 bases are TGTGCCAGCAGCGTAGTCGAGGTTTGGGGCTATGGCTACACCTTC. It codes for CASSVVEVWGYGYTF. V gene TRBV9 combines with J gene TRBJ1-2; D gene uncertain. Trimming shortened V by 0 bases and J by 4 bases, and 13 bases separated the two germline ends. The CDR3 is made up of 15 amino acids. Germline CDR1 and CDR2: SGDLS and YYNGEE.

A few counts support this clonotype. This chain uses TRBV19 with TRBJ2-5; D unclear. Looked up from germline, CDR1 is LNHDA and CDR2 is SQIVND (reference sequence). CDR3 length: 14 residues. The V end lost 3 bases, the J end lost 0 bases, and 8 bases lay between the germline ends. DNA of the CDR3: TGTGCCAGTAGTATTAGTACTAACCAAGAGACCCAGTACTTC. It translates to CASSISTNQETQYF.

This clonotype was seen a handful of times. The CDR3 DNA follows: TGCAGTGCTAAGGCATATGTGGCGGGGGGGACTCTCGACGGTCAAGAGACCCAGTACTTC. This encodes CSAKAYVAGGTLDGQETQYF. This rearrangement joins TRBV20-1 to TRBJ2-5, with 9 bases that match TRBD2. The CDR3 has 20 residues. Per the germline V gene, CDR1 is DFQATT and CDR2 is SNEGSKA (reference sequence). Trimming removed 4 bases from V and 2 bases from J; junction bases left unmatched: 23.

Only a few counts were recorded for this clonotype. The V call is TRBV20-1, the J call TRBJ2-5, with a possible D match to TRBD1 (5 bases). The CDR3 runs 18 residues. The V end lost 0 bases, the J end lost 4 bases, and 24 bases lay between the germline ends. Germline V gene data show CDR1 as DFQATT and CDR2 as SNEGSKA (reference sequence). CDR3 amino acids: CSARDSPWGVASVETQYF. In nucleotides, the CDR3 is TGCAGTGCTAGAGATTCCCCGTGGGGCGTGGCTTCTGTAGAGACCCAGTACTTC.

The rearrangement uses TRBV7-3 and TRBJ2-6; D gene uncertain. The V and J ends lost 8 bases and 4 bases respectively, with 9 bases between them. Germline V lookup: CDR1 SGHTA, CDR2 FQGTGA. The CDR3 sequence is 13 residues long. DNA for the CDR3: TGTGCCAGCCGAGGCGGAGGGGCCAACGTCCTGACTTTC. As protein: CASRGGGANVLTF. Combining the CDR3 with reference TRBV7-3 and TRBJ2-6 gives the whole variable domain GAGVSQTPSNKVTEKGKYVELRCDPISGHTALYWYRQSLGQGPEFLIYFQGTGAADDSGLPNDRFFAVRPEGSVSTLKIQRTERGDSAVYLCASRGGGANVLTFGAGSRLTVL.

This clonotype was recorded a few times. The chain carries TRBV12-3 or TRBV12-4 and TRBJ2-5; D is ambiguous. The J call may be wrong; the DNA end is better matched by TRBJ2-7. CDR3 length equals 12 residues. The CDR3 reads CASSNVGYEQYF. The CDR3 DNA is TGTGCCAGCAGTAACGTAGGCTACGAGCAGTACTTC.

V gene TRBV4-1 combines with J gene TRBJ2-1; 7 positions agree with TRBD1. This CDR3 is built from 15 residues. After removal of 8 bases from V and 4 bases from J, the junction contained 11 bases not matched to a gene. Per the germline V gene, CDR1 is MGHRA and CDR2 is YSYEKL. The CDR3: CASSQGWVGYNEQFF. The DNA for the CDR3 is TGCGCCAGCTCACAGGGGTGGGTAGGGTACAATGAGCAGTTCTTC.

The sample holds a few counts of this clonotype. The CDR3 is CASSQDGGLHTEAFF. DNA for the CDR3: TGTGCCAGCAGCCAAGACGGGGGTCTTCACACTGAAGCTTTCTTT. The V call is TRBV4-2, the J call TRBJ1-1, with a tentative D call TRBD1 (5 bases). The CDR3 spans 15 residues. The V gene lost 0 bases and the J gene lost 3 bases, with 11 bases spanning the gap. The germline CDR1 and CDR2 sequences are LGHNA and YNFKEQ.

The DNA of the CDR3 is TGTGCCAGCAGTGCCCGCACTAGCGGGAGGGCAAATGAGCAGTTCTTC. This encodes CASSARTSGRANEQFF. The V call is TRBV12-3 or TRBV12-4, the J call TRBJ2-5; 13 bases are shared with TRBD2. The DNA end favors TRBJ2-1, so the J call may be wrong. This CDR3 has 16 amino acids.

The chain joins TRBV9 to TRBJ1-3; D unclear. The CDR3 contains 14 residues. Trimming shortened V by 3 bases and J by 4 bases, and 11 bases separated the two germline ends. Germline CDR1 SGDLS, CDR2 YYNGEE. CDR3 in amino acids: CASSAGDVGNTIYF. In DNA form, the CDR3 reads TGTGCCAGCAGCGCCGGAGACGTCGGAAACACCATATATTTT.

The chain employs TRBV20-1 and TRBJ2-1; TRBD2 agrees at 9 bases. The germline CDR1 and CDR2 sequences are DFQATT and SNEGSKA (reference sequence). This CDR3 has 16 amino acids. V was clipped by 0 bases and J by 1 base; unmatched bases: 4. The CDR3 protein is CSARDVSGGSYNEQFF. In nucleotides, the CDR3 is TGCAGTGCTAGAGATGTTAGCGGGGGATCCTACAATGAGCAGTTCTTC.

The genes are TRBV28 and TRBJ1-2; 9 bases are a match to TRBD1. With 1 base clipped from V and 0 bases from J, the junction kept 9 bases outside the gene matches. Germline V CDR1 and CDR2: MDHEN, SYDVKM. This CDR3 is 18 amino acids long. The CDR3 here is CASSLLWDRAVANYGYTF. DNA of the CDR3: TGTGCCAGCAGTTTATTGTGGGACAGGGCGGTTGCTAACTATGGCTACACCTTC.

There are a few counts of this clonotype. The rearrangement links TRBV29-1 to TRBJ2-7; 7 bases are a match to TRBD1. Germline CDR1 is SQVTM and CDR2 is ANQGSEA. The CDR3 contains 15 residues. V lost 5 bases, J lost 6 bases, and 16 bases stayed unmatched. The CDR3 DNA reads as TGCAGCGTTATAATGGACAGGCAGTTTCCTCTCGAGCAGTACTTC. Translating gives CSVIMDRQFPLEQYF.

A few counts support this clonotype. At one boundary the junction diverges from the germline segment, which might be a read error. The chain couples TRBV6-1 to TRBJ2-2; the D call may be TRBD1 or TRBD2 (6 bases each). This CDR3 is 14 amino acids long. The V gene's germline CDR1 is MNHNS and CDR2 SASEGT. This CDR3 reads CASVRGWNTGGLFF. The CDR3 nucleotides read TGTGCCAGCGTCAGGGGTTGGAACACCGGGGGGCTGTTTTTT.

The chain joins TRBV29-1 to TRBJ1-4, with D tentatively TRBD1 (5 bases). There are 14 residues in the CDR3. V was trimmed by 6 bases and J by 6 bases, leaving 17 bases between them. Looked up from germline, CDR1 is SQVTM and CDR2 is ANQGSEA. The CDR3 DNA is TGCAGCGTCCCCTCAGGGAAGGGTGATGAAAAACTGTTTTTT. Translated: CSVPSGKGDEKLFF.

The V and J genes are TRBV28 and TRBJ1-2, with D tentatively TRBD1 (5 bases). The germline V gene has CDR1 MDHEN and CDR2 SYDVKM. The V gene lost 6 bases and the J gene lost 8 bases, with 28 bases spanning the gap. The CDR3 runs 17 residues. The CDR3 DNA reads as TGTGCCAGCAGCAGGGCGGATGTCTGGCTTGCTATGGGAGGCTACACCTTC. It is translated as CASSRADVWLAMGGYTF.

The chain carries TRBV7-8 and TRBJ1-5; D not resolved. Trimming left V 1 base short and J 0 bases short, with 7 bases between. The length of the CDR3 is 15 residues. Germline-derived CDR1 and CDR2 are SGHVS and FQNEAQ. The CDR3 DNA sequence: TGTGCCAGCAGCTTAGACTCTTCTAGCAATCAGCCCCAGCATTTT. This translates into CASSLDSSSNQPQHF.

Comments on this clonotype: At one of its ends the junction is not consistent with the germline gene, which may arise from a read error. The chain recombines TRBV12-3 or TRBV12-4 with TRBJ2-1; the D is unclear. The better agreement between TRBJ2-7 and the DNA end casts doubt on the J call. The CDR3 length is 11 residues. CDR3 loop: CASSFSYGQYF. CDR3 DNA sequence: TGTGCCAGCAGTTTCTCGTACGGGCAGTACTTC.

The chain carries TRBV5-1 and TRBJ1-4; TRBD1 might be the D (5 bases). V was shortened by 1 base and J by 8 bases, with 12 bases between the two germline ends. The CDR3 contains 14 residues. Germline V CDR1 and CDR2: SGHRS, YFSETQ. This chain's CDR3 is CASSLTRGGEKLFF. The CDR3 region has the DNA TGCGCCAGCAGCTTGACGAGGGGAGGGGAAAAACTGTTTTTT.

The gene calls are TRBV21-1 and TRBJ2-1; TRBD1 is the table's D call, not checked against the DNA. TRBV21-1 is marked as a pseudogene. This CDR3 is built from 17 residues. This chain's CDR3 is CASSKRIRTGLFLEQFF. The CDR3, as DNA: TGTGCCAGCAGCAAACGAATAAGGACAGGGCTTTTTCTTGAGCAGTTCTTC.

CDR3 sequence reads: CASSFYPDRSGYEQYF. In DNA, the CDR3 is TGTGCCAGCAGTTTTTATCCCGACAGGTCGGGCTACGAGCAGTACTTC. The chain carries TRBV27 and TRBJ2-7; D may be TRBD1 (6 bases). CDR1 and CDR2 (germline): MNHEY, SMNVEV (reference sequence). The ends were cut back, 3 bases at V and 3 bases at J, with 18 bases in the middle. The CDR3 is 16 residues long.